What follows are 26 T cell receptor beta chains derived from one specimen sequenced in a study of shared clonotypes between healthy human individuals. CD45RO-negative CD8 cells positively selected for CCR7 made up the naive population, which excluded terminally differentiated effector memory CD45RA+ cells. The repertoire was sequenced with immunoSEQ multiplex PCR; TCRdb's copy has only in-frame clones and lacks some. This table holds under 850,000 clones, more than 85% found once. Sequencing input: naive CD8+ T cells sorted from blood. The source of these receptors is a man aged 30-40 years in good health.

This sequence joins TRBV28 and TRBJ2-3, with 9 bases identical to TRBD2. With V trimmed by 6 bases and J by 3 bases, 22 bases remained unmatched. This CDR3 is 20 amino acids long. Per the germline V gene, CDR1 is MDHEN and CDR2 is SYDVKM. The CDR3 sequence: CASSHRRLESIAGDTDTQYF. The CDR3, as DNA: TGTGCCAGCAGCCACCGTCGCTTAGAGTCAATAGCGGGAGATACAGATACGCAGTATTTT.

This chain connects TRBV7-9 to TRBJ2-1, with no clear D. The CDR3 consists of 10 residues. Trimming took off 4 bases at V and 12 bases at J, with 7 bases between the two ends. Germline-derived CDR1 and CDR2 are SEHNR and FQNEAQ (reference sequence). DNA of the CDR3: TGTGCCAGCAGCTCTGTGGTGCAGTTCTTC. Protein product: CASSSVVQFF.

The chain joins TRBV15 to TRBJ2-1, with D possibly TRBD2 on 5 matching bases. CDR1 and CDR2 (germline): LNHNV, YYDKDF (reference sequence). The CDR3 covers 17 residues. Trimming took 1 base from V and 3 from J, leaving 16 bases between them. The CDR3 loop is CATSRVEGSGLYNEQFF. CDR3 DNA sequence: TGTGCCACCAGCAGAGTTGAGGGCAGCGGACTCTACAATGAGCAGTTCTTC.

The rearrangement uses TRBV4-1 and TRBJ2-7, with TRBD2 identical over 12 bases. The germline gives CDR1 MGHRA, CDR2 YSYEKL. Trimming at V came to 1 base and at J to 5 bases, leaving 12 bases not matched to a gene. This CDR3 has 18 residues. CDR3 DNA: TGCGCCAGCAGCCAAGTTGCTAGCGGGAGGGCCGCTATTAACGAGCAGTACTTC. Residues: CASSQVASGRAAINEQYF.

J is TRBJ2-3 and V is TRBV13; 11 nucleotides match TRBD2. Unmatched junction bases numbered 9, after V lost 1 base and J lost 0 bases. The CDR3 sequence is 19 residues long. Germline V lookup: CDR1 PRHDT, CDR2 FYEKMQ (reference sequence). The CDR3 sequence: CASSLALTSGRSSTDTQYF. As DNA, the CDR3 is TGTGCCAGCAGCTTAGCTCTTACTAGCGGGAGATCTAGCACAGATACGCAGTATTTT.

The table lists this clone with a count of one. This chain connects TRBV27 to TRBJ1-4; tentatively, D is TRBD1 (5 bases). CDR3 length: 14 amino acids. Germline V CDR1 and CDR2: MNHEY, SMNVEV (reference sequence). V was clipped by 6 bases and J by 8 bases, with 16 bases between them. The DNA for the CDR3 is TGTGCCAGCAGAGGAGGTCAGGGCGGAGAAAAACTGTTTTTT. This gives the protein CASRGGQGGEKLFF.

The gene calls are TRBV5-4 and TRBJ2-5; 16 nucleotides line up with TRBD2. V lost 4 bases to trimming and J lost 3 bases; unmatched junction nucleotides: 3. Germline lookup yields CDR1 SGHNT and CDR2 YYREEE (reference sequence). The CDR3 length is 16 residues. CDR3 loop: CASSKGTSGREETQYF. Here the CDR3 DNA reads TGTGCCAGCAGCAAAGGGACTAGCGGGAGGGAAGAGACCCAGTACTTC.

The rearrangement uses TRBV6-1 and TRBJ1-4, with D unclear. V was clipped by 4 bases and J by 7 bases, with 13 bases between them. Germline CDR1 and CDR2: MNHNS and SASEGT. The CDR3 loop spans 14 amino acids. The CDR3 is CASSGRLAVEKLFF. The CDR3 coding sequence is TGTGCCAGCAGTGGCAGGTTAGCGGTTGAAAAACTGTTTTTT.

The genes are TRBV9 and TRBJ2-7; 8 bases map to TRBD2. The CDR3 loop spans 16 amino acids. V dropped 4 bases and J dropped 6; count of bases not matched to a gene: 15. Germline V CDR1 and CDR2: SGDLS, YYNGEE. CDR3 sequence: CASSLSSGSSLGEQYF. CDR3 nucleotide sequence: TGTGCCAGCAGCTTATCGAGCGGGAGCAGTCTGGGCGAGCAGTACTTC. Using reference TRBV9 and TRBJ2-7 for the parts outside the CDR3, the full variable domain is DSGVTQTPKHLITATGQRVTLRCSPRSGDLSVYWYQQSLDQGLQFLIQYYNGEERAKGNILERFSAQQFPDLHSELNLSSLELGDSALYFCASSLSSGSSLGEQYFGPGTRLTVT.

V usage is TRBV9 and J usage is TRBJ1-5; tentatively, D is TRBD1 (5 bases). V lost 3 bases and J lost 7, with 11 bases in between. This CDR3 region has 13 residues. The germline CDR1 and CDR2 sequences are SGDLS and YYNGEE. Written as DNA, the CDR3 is TGTGCCAGCAGCGCAGGGTTCAGGCAGCCCCAGCATTTT. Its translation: CASSAGFRQPQHF.

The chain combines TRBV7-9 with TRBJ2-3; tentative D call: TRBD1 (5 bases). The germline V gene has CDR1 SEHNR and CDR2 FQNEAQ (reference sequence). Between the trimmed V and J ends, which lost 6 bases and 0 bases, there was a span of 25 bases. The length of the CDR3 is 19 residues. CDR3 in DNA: TGTGCCAGCAGGGTTTCAGGGTTGATGGGGCTTGGAAGCACAGATACGCAGTATTTT. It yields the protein CASRVSGLMGLGSTDTQYF.

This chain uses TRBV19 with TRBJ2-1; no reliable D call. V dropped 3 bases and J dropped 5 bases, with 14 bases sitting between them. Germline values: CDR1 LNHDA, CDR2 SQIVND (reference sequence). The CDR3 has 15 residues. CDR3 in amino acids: CASSILPEQNNEQFF. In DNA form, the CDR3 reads TGTGCCAGTAGTATCTTGCCGGAGCAAAACAATGAGCAGTTCTTC.

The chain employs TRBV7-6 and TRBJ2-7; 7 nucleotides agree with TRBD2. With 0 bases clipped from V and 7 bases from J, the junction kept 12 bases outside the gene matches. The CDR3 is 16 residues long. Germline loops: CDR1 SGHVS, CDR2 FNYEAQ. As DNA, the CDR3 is TGTGCCAGCAGCTTAGCGGTGGGAGGGCCCTCACGGGAGCAGTACTTC. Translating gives CASSLAVGGPSREQYF.

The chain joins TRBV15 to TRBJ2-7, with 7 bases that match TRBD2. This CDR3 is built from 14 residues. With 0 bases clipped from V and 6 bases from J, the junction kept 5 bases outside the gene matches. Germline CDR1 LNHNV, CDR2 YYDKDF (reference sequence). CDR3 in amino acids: CATSRDWEGPEQYF. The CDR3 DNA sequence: TGTGCCACCAGCAGAGATTGGGAGGGTCCCGAGCAGTACTTC.

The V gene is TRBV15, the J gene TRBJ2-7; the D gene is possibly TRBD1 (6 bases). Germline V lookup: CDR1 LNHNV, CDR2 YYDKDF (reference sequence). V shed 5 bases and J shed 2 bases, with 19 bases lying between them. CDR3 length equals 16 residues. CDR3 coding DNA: TGTGCCACCAGCGAGGCCGCAGGACAGCAAACCTACGAGCAGTACTTC. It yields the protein CATSEAAGQQTYEQYF. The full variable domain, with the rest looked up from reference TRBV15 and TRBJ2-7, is DAMVIQNPRYQVTQFGKPVTLSCSQTLNHNVMYWYQQKSSQAPKLLFHYYDKDFNNEADTPDNFQSRRPNTSFCFLDIRSPGLGDTAMYLCATSEAAGQQTYEQYFGPGTRLTVT.

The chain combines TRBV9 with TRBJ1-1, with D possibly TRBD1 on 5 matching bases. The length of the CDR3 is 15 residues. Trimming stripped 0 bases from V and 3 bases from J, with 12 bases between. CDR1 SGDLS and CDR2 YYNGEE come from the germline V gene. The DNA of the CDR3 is TGTGCCAGCAGCGTAGGCCGGGACTCAGACACTGAAGCTTTCTTT. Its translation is CASSVGRDSDTEAFF.

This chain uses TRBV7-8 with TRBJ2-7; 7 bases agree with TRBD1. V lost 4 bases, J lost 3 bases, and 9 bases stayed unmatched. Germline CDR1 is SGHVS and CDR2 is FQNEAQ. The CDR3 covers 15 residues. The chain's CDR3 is CASSSGPGQNYEQYF. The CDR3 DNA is TGTGCCAGCAGCTCGGGCCCGGGACAGAACTACGAGCAGTACTTC.

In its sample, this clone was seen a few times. CDR3 bases: TGTGCCAGCAGTGACCAGCGGAGGGACACCGGGGAGCTGTTTTTT. Translation: CASSDQRRDTGELFF. This rearrangement joins TRBV25-1 to TRBJ2-2; tentatively, D is TRBD2 (6 bases). The CDR3 runs to 15 residues. Trimming removed 3 bases at V and 3 bases at J, with 11 bases between. Germline lookup yields CDR1 MGHDK and CDR2 SYGVNS.

CDR3 in DNA: TGCGCCAGCAAAATAGCAGGGGGCGGGAACACTGAAGCTTTCTTT. Its translation: CASKIAGGGNTEAFF. This chain joins TRBV4-3 and TRBJ1-1, with TRBD1 identical over 8 bases. The CDR3 contains 15 residues. Germline CDR1 is LGHNA and CDR2 is YSLEER. With V trimmed by 7 bases and J by 1 base, 8 bases remained unmatched.

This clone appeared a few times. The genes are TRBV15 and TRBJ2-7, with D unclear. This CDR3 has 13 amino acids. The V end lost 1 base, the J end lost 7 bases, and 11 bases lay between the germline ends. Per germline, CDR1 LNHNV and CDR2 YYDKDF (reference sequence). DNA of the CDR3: TGTGCCACCAGCAGAGCCGGTCTGGGGGAGCAGTACTTC. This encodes CATSRAGLGEQYF.

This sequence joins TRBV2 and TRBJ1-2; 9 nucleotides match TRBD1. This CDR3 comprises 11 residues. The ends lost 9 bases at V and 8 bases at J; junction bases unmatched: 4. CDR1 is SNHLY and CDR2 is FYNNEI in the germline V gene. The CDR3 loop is CARQGARGYTF. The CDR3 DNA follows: TGTGCCAGACAGGGGGCGCGGGGCTACACCTTC. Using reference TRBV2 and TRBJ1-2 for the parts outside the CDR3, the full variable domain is EPEVTQTPSHQVTQMGQEVILRCVPISNHLYFYWYRQILGQKVEFLVSFYNNEISEKSEIFDDQFSVERPDGSNFTLKIRSTKLEDSAMYFCARQGARGYTFGSGTRLTVV.

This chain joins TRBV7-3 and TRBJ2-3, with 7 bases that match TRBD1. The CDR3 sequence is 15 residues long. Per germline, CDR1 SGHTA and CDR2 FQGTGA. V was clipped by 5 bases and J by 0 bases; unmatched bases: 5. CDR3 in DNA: TGTGCCAGCAGCCTCGGGACAGCTAGCACAGATACGCAGTATTTT. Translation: CASSLGTASTDTQYF.

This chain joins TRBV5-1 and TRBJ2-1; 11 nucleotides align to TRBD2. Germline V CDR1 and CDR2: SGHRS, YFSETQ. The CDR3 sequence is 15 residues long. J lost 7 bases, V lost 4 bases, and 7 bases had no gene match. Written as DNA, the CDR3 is TGCGCCAGCAGCCAACTAGCGGGAGTGGCGAATGAGCAGTTCTTC. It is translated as CASSQLAGVANEQFF. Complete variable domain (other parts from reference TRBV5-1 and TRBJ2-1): KAGVTQTPRYLIKTRGQQVTLSCSPISGHRSVSWYQQTPGQGLQFLFEYFSETQRNKGNFPGRFSGRQFSNSRSEMNVSTLELGDSALYLCASSQLAGVANEQFFGPGTRLTVL.

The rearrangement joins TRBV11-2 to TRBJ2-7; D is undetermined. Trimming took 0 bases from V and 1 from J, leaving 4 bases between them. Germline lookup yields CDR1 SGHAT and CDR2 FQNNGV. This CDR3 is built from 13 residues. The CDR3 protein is CASSLERSYEQYF. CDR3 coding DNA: TGTGCCAGCAGCTTAGAAAGATCCTACGAGCAGTACTTC. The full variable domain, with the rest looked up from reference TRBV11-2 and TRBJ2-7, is EAGVAQSPRYKIIEKRQSVAFWCNPISGHATLYWYQQILGQGPKLLIQFQNNGVVDDSQLPKDRFSAERLKGVDSTLKIQPAKLEDSAVYLCASSLERSYEQYFGPGTRLTVT.

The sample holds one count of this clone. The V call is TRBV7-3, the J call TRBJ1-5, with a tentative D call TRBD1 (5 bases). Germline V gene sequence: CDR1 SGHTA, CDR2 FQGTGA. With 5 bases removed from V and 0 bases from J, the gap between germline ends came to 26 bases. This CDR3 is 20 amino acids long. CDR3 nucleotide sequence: TGTGCCAGCAGCCCTTGGGTCCGGGGGTTCAGAACATATAGCAATCAGCCCCAGCATTTT. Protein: CASSPWVRGFRTYSNQPQHF. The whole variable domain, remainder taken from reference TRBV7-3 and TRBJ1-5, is GAGVSQTPSNKVTEKGKYVELRCDPISGHTALYWYRQSLGQGPEFLIYFQGTGAADDSGLPNDRFFAVRPEGSVSTLKIQRTERGDSAVYLCASSPWVRGFRTYSNQPQHFGDGTRLSIL.

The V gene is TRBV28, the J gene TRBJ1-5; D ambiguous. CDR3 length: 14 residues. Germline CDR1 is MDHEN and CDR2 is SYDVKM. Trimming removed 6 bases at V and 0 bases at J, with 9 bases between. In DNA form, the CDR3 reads TGTGCCAGCAGCAAGACGGGTAGCAATCAGCCCCAGCATTTT. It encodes CASSKTGSNQPQHF.